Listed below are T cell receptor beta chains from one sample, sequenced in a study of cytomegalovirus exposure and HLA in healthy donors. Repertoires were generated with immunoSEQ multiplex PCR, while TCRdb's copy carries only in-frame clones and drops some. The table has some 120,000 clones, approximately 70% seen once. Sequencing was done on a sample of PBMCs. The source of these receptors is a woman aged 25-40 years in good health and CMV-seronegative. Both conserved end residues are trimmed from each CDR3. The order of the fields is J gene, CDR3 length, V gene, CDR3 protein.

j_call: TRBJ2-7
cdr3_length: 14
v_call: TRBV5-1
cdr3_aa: ASSLTPDRWSYEQY

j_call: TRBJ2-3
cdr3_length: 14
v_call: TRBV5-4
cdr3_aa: ASSLRLAEKTDTQY

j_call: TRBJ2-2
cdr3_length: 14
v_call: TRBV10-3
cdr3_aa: AISELDRGLTGELF

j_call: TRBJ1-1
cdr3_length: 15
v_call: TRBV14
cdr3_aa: ASSHAPAGGAGSEAF

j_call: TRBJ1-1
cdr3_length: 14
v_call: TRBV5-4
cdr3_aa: ASSIQGVVLDTEAF

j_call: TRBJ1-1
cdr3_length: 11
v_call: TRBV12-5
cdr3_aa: ASGLQGNTEAF

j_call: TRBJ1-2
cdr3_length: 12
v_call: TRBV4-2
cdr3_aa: ASSQDNLNYGYT

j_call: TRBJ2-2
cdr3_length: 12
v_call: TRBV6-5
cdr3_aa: ASSYPTDTGELF

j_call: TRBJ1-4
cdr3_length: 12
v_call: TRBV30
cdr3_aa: AWKQGATNEKLF

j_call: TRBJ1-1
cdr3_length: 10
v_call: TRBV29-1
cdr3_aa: SVAPDRRQAF

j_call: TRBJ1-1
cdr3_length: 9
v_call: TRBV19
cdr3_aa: ASSIGGEAF

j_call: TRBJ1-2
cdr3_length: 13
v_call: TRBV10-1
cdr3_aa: ASSECLDRNYGYT

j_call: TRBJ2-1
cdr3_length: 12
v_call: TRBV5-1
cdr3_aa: ASSLGGGHNEQF

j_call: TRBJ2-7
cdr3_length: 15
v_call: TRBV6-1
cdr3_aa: ASSDVWTGVISYEQY

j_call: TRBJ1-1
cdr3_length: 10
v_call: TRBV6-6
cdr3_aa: ASSSRVSEAF

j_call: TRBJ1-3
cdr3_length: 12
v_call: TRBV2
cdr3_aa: ASSEGGSGNTIY

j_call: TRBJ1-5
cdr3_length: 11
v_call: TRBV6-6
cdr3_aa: ASRSTGDQPQH

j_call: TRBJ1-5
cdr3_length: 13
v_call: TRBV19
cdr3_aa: ASSMGEYSNQPQH

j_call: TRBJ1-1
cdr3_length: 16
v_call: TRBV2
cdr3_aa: ASSLGLGQGALGTEAF

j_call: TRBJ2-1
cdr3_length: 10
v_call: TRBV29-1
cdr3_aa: SVDPRYNEQF

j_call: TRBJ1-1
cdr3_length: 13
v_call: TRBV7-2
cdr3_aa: ASTTSGGKNTEAF

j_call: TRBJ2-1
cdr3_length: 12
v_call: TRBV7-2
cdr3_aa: ASSLAGRSWEQF